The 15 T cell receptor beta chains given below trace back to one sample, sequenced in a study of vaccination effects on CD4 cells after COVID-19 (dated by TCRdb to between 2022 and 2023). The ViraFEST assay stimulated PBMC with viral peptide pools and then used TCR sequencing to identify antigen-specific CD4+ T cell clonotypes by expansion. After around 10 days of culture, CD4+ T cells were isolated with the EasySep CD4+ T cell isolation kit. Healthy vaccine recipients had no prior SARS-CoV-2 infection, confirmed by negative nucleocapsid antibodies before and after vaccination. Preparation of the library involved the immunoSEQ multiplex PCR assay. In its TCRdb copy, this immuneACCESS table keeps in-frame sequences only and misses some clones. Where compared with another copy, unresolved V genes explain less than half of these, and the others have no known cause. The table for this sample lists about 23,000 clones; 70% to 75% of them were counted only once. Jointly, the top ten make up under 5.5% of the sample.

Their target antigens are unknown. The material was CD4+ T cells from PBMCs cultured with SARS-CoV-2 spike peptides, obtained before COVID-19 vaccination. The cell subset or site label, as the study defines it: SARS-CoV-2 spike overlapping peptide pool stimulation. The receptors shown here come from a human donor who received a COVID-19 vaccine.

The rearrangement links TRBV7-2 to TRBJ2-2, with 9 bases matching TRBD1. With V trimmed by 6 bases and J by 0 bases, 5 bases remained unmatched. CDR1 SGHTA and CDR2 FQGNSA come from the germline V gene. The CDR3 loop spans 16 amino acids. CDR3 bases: TGTGCCAGCAGACAAACAGGGGGCGCGAACACCGGGGAGCTGTTTTTT. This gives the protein CASRQTGGANTGELFF.

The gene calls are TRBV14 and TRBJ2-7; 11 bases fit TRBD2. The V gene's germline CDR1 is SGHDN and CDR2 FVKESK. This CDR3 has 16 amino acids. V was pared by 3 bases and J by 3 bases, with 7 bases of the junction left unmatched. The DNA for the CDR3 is TGTGCCAGCAGCCAGGGGCTAGCGGGAGGTGGCTACGAGCAGTACTTC. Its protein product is CASSQGLAGGGYEQYF.

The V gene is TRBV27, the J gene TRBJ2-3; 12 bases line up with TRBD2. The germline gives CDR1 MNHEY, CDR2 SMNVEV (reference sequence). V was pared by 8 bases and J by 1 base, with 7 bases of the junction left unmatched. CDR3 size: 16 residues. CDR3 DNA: TGTGCCAGCCGTCTAGCGGGAGGGGTGGGCACAGATACGCAGTATTTT. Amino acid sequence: CASRLAGGVGTDTQYF.

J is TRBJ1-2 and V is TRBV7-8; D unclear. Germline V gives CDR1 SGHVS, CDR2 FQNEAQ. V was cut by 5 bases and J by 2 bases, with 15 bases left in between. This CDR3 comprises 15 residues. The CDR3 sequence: CASSPPGSLNYGYTF. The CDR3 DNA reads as TGTGCCAGCAGCCCGCCGGGATCACTCAACTATGGCTACACCTTC.

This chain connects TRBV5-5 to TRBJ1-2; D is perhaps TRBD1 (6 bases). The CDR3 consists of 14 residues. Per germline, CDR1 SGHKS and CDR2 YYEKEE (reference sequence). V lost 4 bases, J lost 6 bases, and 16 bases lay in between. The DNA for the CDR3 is TGTGCCAGCAGCCGAGGGGGGTACAGCGATGGCTACACCTTC. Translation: CASSRGGYSDGYTF.

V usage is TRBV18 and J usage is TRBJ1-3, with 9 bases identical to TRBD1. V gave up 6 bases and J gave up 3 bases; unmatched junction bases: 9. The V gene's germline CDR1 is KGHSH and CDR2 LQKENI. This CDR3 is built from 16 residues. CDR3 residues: CASSRPGQGDGNTIYF. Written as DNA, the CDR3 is TGTGCCAGCTCGCGACCGGGACAGGGCGATGGAAACACCATATATTTT.

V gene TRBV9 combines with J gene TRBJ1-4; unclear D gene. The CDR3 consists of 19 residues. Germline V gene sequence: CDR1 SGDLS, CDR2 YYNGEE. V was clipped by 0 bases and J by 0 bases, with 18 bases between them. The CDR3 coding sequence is TGTGCCAGCAGCGTAGCTACAACCGGACGGGCGACAACTAATGAAAAACTGTTTTTT. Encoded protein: CASSVATTGRATTNEKLFF.

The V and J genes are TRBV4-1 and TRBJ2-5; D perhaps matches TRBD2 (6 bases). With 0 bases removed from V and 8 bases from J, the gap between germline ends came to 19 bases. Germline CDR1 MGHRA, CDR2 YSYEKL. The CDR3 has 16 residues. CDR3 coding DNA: TGCGCCAGCAGCCAAGACGGCAGTGCGGGATGGGATACCCAGTACTTC. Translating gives CASSQDGSAGWDTQYF.

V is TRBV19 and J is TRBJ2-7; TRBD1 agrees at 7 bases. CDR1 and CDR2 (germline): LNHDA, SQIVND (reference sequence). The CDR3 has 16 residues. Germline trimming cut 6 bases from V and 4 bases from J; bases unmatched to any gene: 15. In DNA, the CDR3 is TGTGCCAGTAGCCCGCGCCAGACAGGGTACGGTTACGAGCAGTACTTC. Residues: CASSPRQTGYGYEQYF.

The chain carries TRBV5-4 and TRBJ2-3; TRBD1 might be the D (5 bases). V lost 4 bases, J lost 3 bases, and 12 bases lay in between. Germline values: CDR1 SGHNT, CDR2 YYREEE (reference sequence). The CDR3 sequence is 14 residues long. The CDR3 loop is CASSPDKGTDTQYF. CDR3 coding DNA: TGTGCCAGCAGCCCGGACAAGGGAACAGATACGCAGTATTTT.

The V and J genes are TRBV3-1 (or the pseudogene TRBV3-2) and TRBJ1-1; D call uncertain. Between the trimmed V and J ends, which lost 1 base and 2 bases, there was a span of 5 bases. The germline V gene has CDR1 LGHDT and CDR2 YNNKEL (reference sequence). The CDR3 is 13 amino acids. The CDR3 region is CASSQVRNTEAFF. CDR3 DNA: TGTGCCAGCAGCCAAGTTCGTAACACTGAAGCTTTCTTT.

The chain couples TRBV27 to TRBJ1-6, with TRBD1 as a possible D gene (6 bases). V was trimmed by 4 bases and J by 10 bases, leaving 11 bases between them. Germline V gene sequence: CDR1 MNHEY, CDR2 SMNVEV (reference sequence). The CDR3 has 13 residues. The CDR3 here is CASSSRTESPLHF. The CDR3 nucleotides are TGTGCCAGCAGTTCCCGGACAGAGTCACCCCTCCACTTT.

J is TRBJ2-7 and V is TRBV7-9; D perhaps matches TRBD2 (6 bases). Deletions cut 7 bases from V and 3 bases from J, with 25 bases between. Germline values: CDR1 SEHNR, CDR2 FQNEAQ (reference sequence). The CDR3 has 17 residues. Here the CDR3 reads CASTPLGGDRGIYEQYF. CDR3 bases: TGTGCCAGCACCCCCTTAGGAGGGGACCGGGGGATCTACGAGCAGTACTTC.

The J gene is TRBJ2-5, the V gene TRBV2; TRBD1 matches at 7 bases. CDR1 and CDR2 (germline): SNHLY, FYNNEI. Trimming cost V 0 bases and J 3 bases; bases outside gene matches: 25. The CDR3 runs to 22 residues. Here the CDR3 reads CASSEALHFWDSNPRTEETQYF. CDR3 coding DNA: TGTGCCAGCAGTGAAGCGCTTCATTTCTGGGACAGCAACCCAAGGACGGAAGAGACCCAGTACTTC.

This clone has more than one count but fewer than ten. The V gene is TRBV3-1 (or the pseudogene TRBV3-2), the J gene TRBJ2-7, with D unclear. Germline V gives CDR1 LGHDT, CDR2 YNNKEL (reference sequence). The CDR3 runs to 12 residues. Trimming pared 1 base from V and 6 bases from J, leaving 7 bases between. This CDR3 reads CASSQVTGEQYF. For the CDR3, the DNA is TGTGCCAGCAGCCAAGTCACCGGCGAGCAGTACTTC.